This TCR beta chain is drawn from a study of T cells in pancreatic ductal adenocarcinoma. Study-level results: Mean clonality was roughly 0.1 in tumors and roughly 0.068 in blood, not significantly different. This surgical cohort overrepresents the minority presenting with early-stage disease. Tumor samples had fewer productive templates and 7.5 to 9.5-fold fewer unique clonotypes than blood.

Repertoires were generated with immunoSEQ multiplex PCR, while TCRdb's copy carries only in-frame clones and drops some. Among roughly 17,000 clones listed, approximately 89% were seen once. The selected patients with pancreatic ductal adenocarcinoma had surgery but no neoadjuvant therapy. Points on this clone: Its specificity is unknown.

Germline V CDR1 and CDR2: SEHNR, FQNEAQ (reference sequence). CDR3 length: 15 residues. The V segment lost 2 bases and the J segment 12 bases; nucleotides outside the gene matches: 7. The chain joins TRBV7-9 to TRBJ2-6; the match to TRBD1 covers 10 bases. Material for sequencing was PBMCs. This TCR was sampled from a human donor with pancreatic ductal adenocarcinoma. The CDR3 bases are TGTGCCAGCAGCTTACCGAGGACAGGGGGTGGCGTCCTGACTTTC. The encoded protein is CASSLPRTGGGVLTF.